The 30 T cell receptor beta chains reported below all come from one sample, sequenced in a study of identical twins. One entry per CDR3 protein results from TCRdb running MiXCR on the 5' RACE reads. Seen here are some 570,000 distinct CDR3 sequences, more than 20% observed once, and the top ten hold approximately 0.52%. The same data also contributed to another study, on yellow fever vaccine responses in identical twins.

Sequenced: CD4+ T cells sorted from blood. Receptor source: a woman under 30 in good health.

This clonotype was seen more than once but under ten times. The V and J genes are TRBV9 and TRBJ2-7; 7 bases fit TRBD1. J was trimmed by 3 bases and V by 4 bases; bases with no gene match: 7. Germline CDR1 and CDR2: SGDLS and YYNGEE. CDR3 length equals 14 residues. CDR3: CASSPGQTYYEQYF. The DNA of the CDR3 is TGTGCCAGCAGCCCGGGACAGACTTACTACGAGCAGTACTTC.

There are a few counts of this clonotype. The chain combines TRBV3-1 with TRBJ2-7, with unresolved D. V lost 0 bases and J 4 bases, leaving 4 bases between the germline ends. The germline gives CDR1 LGHDT, CDR2 YNNKEL (reference sequence). CDR3 length: 12 residues. The CDR3 coding sequence is TGTGCCAGCAGCCAAGACGAGTACGAGCAGTACTTC. As protein: CASSQDEYEQYF.

This clonotype was found many times. The chain carries TRBV5-1 and TRBJ2-1, with D hard to call. Looked up from germline, CDR1 is SGHRS and CDR2 is YFSETQ. V dropped 0 bases and J dropped 0 bases, with 4 bases sitting between them. The CDR3 extends over 14 amino acids. As DNA, the CDR3 is TGCGCCAGCAGCTTGGTGAGCTCCTACAATGAGCAGTTCTTC. It codes for CASSLVSSYNEQFF. Variable domain in full (rest from reference TRBV5-1 and TRBJ2-1): KAGVTQTPRYLIKTRGQQVTLSCSPISGHRSVSWYQQTPGQGLQFLFEYFSETQRNKGNFPGRFSGRQFSNSRSEMNVSTLELGDSALYLCASSLVSSYNEQFFGPGTRLTVL.

Only a few counts were recorded for this clonotype. The chain combines TRBV12-3 or TRBV12-4 with TRBJ1-2, with TRBD1 matching 7 bases. The CDR3 sequence is 15 residues long. V lost 8 bases and J lost 4; bases outside the gene matches: 13. The CDR3 DNA sequence: TGTGCCAGCCGCCCTTCCGGACAGGCCCTCTATGGCTACACCTTC. Translated, it gives CASRPSGQALYGYTF.

This clonotype was seen ten or more times. This sequence joins TRBV10-3 and TRBJ1-1; the match to TRBD1 covers 8 bases. This CDR3 spans 14 amino acids. With 6 bases clipped from V and 4 bases from J, the junction kept 7 bases outside the gene matches. CDR1 ENHRY and CDR2 SYGVKD come from the germline V gene. The CDR3 DNA reads TGTGCCATCAGCTCTGGACAGGGTGGCACTGAAGCTTTCTTT. This translates into CAISSGQGGTEAFF.

This clonotype was picked up many times. The V gene is TRBV10-3, the J gene TRBJ2-7, with TRBD2 identical over 10 bases. The germline V gene has CDR1 ENHRY and CDR2 SYGVKD. Germline trimming cut 9 bases from V and 2 bases from J; bases unmatched to any gene: 10. The CDR3 has 15 amino acids. As DNA, the CDR3 is TGTGCCATTATGGCATCGACTAGCGGGCCCTACGAGCAGTACTTC. This translates into CAIMASTSGPYEQYF.

The chain has TRBV12-3 or TRBV12-4 and TRBJ2-5, with 8 bases fitting TRBD1. CDR3 length: 15 amino acids. Trimming took 3 bases from V and 5 from J; bases not matched to a gene: 8. The CDR3 DNA sequence: TGTGCCAGCAGTTTGTGGCAGGGGGCGGGTGAGACCCAGTACTTC. Protein sequence: CASSLWQGAGETQYF.

This clonotype was seen many times. CDR3 residues: CASSATGRETQYF. The DNA of the CDR3 is TGTGCCAGCAGCGCGACAGGGCGCGAGACCCAGTACTTC. The rearrangement uses TRBV7-8 and TRBJ2-5, with 7 bases that match TRBD1. This CDR3 spans 13 amino acids. The V gene end was trimmed by 5 bases and the J gene end by 5 bases; junction bases not matched to a gene: 5. Germline assignment: CDR1 SGHVS and CDR2 FQNEAQ.

This chain links TRBV29-1 with TRBJ2-5; D perhaps matches TRBD2 (6 bases). Trimming cost V 5 bases and J 2 bases, with 15 bases left between them. This CDR3 has 14 residues. Germline V gene sequence: CDR1 SQVTM, CDR2 ANQGSEA. CDR3: CSVRMGLHQETQYF. CDR3 DNA sequence: TGCAGCGTTCGAATGGGACTGCATCAAGAGACCCAGTACTTC. The whole variable domain, filled in from reference TRBV29-1 and TRBJ2-5, reads SAVISQKPSRDICQRGTSLTIQCQVDSQVTMMFWYRQQPGQSLTLIATANQGSEATYESGFVIDKFPISRPNLTFSTLTVSNMSPEDSSIYLCSVRMGLHQETQYFGPGTRLLVL.

The chain has TRBV12-3 or TRBV12-4 and TRBJ1-2; TRBD1 matches 12 bases. The CDR3 runs 16 residues. V shed 5 bases and J 6 bases; nucleotides not matched to a gene: 10. CDR3 loop: CASSTPPGQGADGYTF. The CDR3 DNA follows: TGTGCCAGCAGTACGCCTCCGGGACAGGGGGCCGATGGCTACACCTTC.

A few counts support this clonotype. V usage is TRBV7-9 and J usage is TRBJ2-1, with 9 bases that match TRBD1. This CDR3 has 14 amino acids. Trimming cost V 0 bases and J 8 bases; bases outside gene matches: 2. Germline loops: CDR1 SEHNR, CDR2 FQNEAQ (reference sequence). CDR3: CASSLAGTGYEQFF. Here the CDR3 DNA reads TGTGCCAGCAGCTTAGCGGGGACAGGGTATGAGCAGTTCTTC. The full variable domain, its missing parts supplied by reference TRBV7-9 and TRBJ2-1, is DTGVSQNPRHKITKRGQNVTFRCDPISEHNRLYWYRQTLGQGPEFLTYFQNEAQLEKSRLLSDRFSAERPKGSFSTLEIQRTEQGDSAMYLCASSLAGTGYEQFFGPGTRLTVL.

This clonotype was seen a few times. The chain carries TRBV6-5 and TRBJ2-7; 10 bases agree with TRBD2. Looked up from germline, CDR1 is MNHEY and CDR2 is SVGAGI. This CDR3 has 16 residues. V lost 0 bases to trimming and J lost 4 bases; unmatched junction nucleotides: 6. CDR3 coding DNA: TGTGCCAGCAGTTACTCGTCAGCTAGCGGGAGTTACGAGCAGTACTTC. Encoded protein: CASSYSSASGSYEQYF.

This clonotype occurred a few times. The V and J genes are TRBV24-1 and TRBJ1-2; a possible D gene is TRBD1 (6 bases). CDR1 is KGHDR and CDR2 is SFDVKD in the germline V gene. The CDR3 spans 15 residues. Trimming removed 3 bases from V and 0 bases from J, with 10 bases in between. This CDR3 is CATSDADSSNYGYTF. The CDR3 region has the DNA TGTGCCACCAGTGATGCGGACAGCTCTAACTATGGCTACACCTTC.

This clonotype was picked up a small number of times. The rearrangement links TRBV12-3 or TRBV12-4 to TRBJ2-3; 9 bases are a match to TRBD1. V was pared by 4 bases and J by 3 bases, with 5 bases of the junction left unmatched. The CDR3 length is 15 residues. The CDR3 coding sequence is TGTGCCAGCAGTTATGGGGGACAGGGTACAGATACGCAGTATTTT. Encoded protein: CASSYGGQGTDTQYF.

The chain has TRBV5-5 and TRBJ2-1; 11 positions match TRBD2. CDR3 length: 18 residues. Looked up from germline, CDR1 is SGHKS and CDR2 is YYEKEE (reference sequence). With V trimmed by 3 bases and J by 0 bases, 8 bases remained unmatched. DNA for the CDR3: TGTGCCAGCAGCTCGACTGTCACTAGCGGGAGCTCCTACAATGAGCAGTTCTTC. This gives the protein CASSSTVTSGSSYNEQFF.

This clonotype occurred a few times. The rearrangement joins TRBV29-1 to TRBJ2-5; the D gene is possibly TRBD1 (5 bases). CDR1 is SQVTM, CDR2 ANQGSEA, per germline. V was shortened by 8 bases and J by 1 base, with 14 bases between the two germline ends. There are 13 residues in the CDR3. CDR3 nucleotide sequence: TGCAGCATCCCGGACACCCCCCAAGAGACCCAGTACTTC. Protein product: CSIPDTPQETQYF.

This clonotype was recorded many times. The chain joins TRBV14 to TRBJ2-2; no reliable D call. Looked up from germline, CDR1 is SGHDN and CDR2 is FVKESK. The length of the CDR3 is 17 residues. V was cut by 2 bases and J by 1 base, with 14 bases left in between. The CDR3 spells CASSQRRLSQNTGELFF. In DNA form, the CDR3 reads TGTGCCAGCAGCCAAAGACGGTTATCGCAGAACACCGGGGAGCTGTTTTTT.

This clonotype was seen a few times. The chain employs TRBV12-3 or TRBV12-4 and TRBJ1-2, with a possible D match to TRBD1 (6 bases). The length of the CDR3 is 12 residues. Trimming pared 6 bases from V and 6 bases from J, leaving 11 bases between. The CDR3 region is CASSPTGNGYTF. DNA for the CDR3: TGTGCCAGCAGCCCCACAGGGAATGGCTACACCTTC.

The rearrangement joins TRBV6-1 to TRBJ2-2, with 10 positions matching TRBD2. The V gene's germline CDR1 is MNHNS and CDR2 SASEGT. The V segment lost 6 bases and the J segment 1 base; nucleotides outside the gene matches: 2. This CDR3 region has 15 residues. Written as DNA, the CDR3 is TGTGCCAGCAGGAGACTAGCGGGGAACACCGGGGAGCTGTTTTTT. Translation: CASRRLAGNTGELFF.

Points on this clonotype: The DNA is left out, because the CDR3 cannot be placed on it with certainty; the CDR3 is given as TCRdb lists it. V gene TRBV21-1 combines with J gene TRBJ2-3; TRBD1, as called in the table, went unchecked against the DNA. TRBV21-1 is listed as a pseudogene. The CDR3 is made up of 16 amino acids, end residues included. This CDR3 reads CASSKGEVGAGNTQYF.

This chain uses TRBV28 with TRBJ2-7; TRBD2 matches 7 bases. Looked up from germline, CDR1 is MDHEN and CDR2 is SYDVKM. The CDR3 is 15 residues long. With 2 bases clipped from V and 0 bases from J, the junction kept 4 bases outside the gene matches. The CDR3 DNA sequence: TGTGCCAGCAGTTTACTAGCGGATAGCTCCTACGAGCAGTACTTC. Amino acid sequence: CASSLLADSSYEQYF.

The CDR3 region has the DNA TGCAGCGTTGGTCAGTACCAAGAGACCCAGTACTTC. Amino acid sequence: CSVGQYQETQYF. The genes are TRBV29-1 and TRBJ2-5, with D unresolved. V was clipped by 4 bases and J by 0 bases, with 6 bases between them. This CDR3 spans 12 amino acids. From germline, CDR1 is SQVTM and CDR2 ANQGSEA.

Only a few counts were recorded for this clonotype. The genes are TRBV27 and TRBJ2-7; TRBD2 matches 16 bases. Germline V CDR1 and CDR2: MNHEY, SMNVEV (reference sequence). This CDR3 has 17 amino acids. V dropped 5 bases and J dropped 4; count of bases not matched to a gene: 8. The CDR3 DNA follows: TGTGCCAGCAGTGCCAAAGGGACTAGCGGGAGGGGATACGAGCAGTACTTC. It translates to CASSAKGTSGRGYEQYF.

The chain has TRBV20-1 and TRBJ2-1; D unclear. CDR3 length equals 14 residues. Germline CDR1 DFQATT, CDR2 SNEGSKA (reference sequence). Between the trimmed V and J ends, which lost 7 bases and 7 bases, there was a span of 20 bases. The CDR3 DNA is TGCAGTGTCCATACCGCTGGACGCTGGAATGAGCAGTTCTTC. Translation gives CSVHTAGRWNEQFF.

The chain joins TRBV9 to TRBJ1-6; TRBD1 matches 7 bases. After removal of 4 bases from V and 6 bases from J, the junction contained 7 bases not matched to a gene. This CDR3 has 15 amino acids. Germline V gene sequence: CDR1 SGDLS, CDR2 YYNGEE. In DNA, the CDR3 is TGTGCCAGCAGCAACCCGGGACAGACTAATTCACCCCTCCACTTT. Amino acid sequence: CASSNPGQTNSPLHF.

In its sample, this clonotype was seen a few times. The rearrangement links TRBV12-3 or TRBV12-4 to TRBJ1-1; 7 positions agree with TRBD1. The junction had 11 bases not matched to a gene; V was cut back by 10 bases and J by 3 bases. This CDR3 contains 14 residues. The chain's CDR3 is CATRLDRDDTEAFF. The CDR3 coding sequence is TGTGCCACCCGGCTAGACAGGGACGACACTGAAGCTTTCTTT.

This clonotype has a count of ten or more. V gene TRBV4-1 combines with J gene TRBJ1-2; no firm D call. This CDR3 contains 12 residues. From germline, CDR1 is MGHRA and CDR2 YSYEKL. With 2 bases removed from V and 4 bases from J, the gap between germline ends came to 5 bases. CDR3 nucleotides: TGCGCCAGCAGCCAACTGGGCTATGGCTACACCTTC. Protein sequence: CASSQLGYGYTF.

The chain couples TRBV3-1 to TRBJ2-1, with TRBD2 matching over 11 bases. Germline loops: CDR1 LGHDT, CDR2 YNNKEL (reference sequence). The CDR3 has 17 amino acids. V was pared by 0 bases and J by 9 bases, with 10 bases of the junction left unmatched. CDR3 bases: TGTGCCAGCAGCCAAGATCGCGGCCTAGCGGGAGGTGGTGAGCAGTTCTTC. Its translation: CASSQDRGLAGGGEQFF.

The V call is TRBV5-1, the J call TRBJ2-1; 7 positions match TRBD2. Germline CDR1 SGHRS, CDR2 YFSETQ. The CDR3 is 16 amino acids. Trimming cost V 0 bases and J 1 base; bases outside gene matches: 4. The CDR3 region has the DNA TGCGCCAGCAGCTTGGCCTACGGGGGGTCCTACAATGAGCAGTTCTTC. Amino acids: CASSLAYGGSYNEQFF.

The chain is built from TRBV5-1 and TRBJ1-1; no reliable D call. Germline V lookup: CDR1 SGHRS, CDR2 YFSETQ. The CDR3 has 11 residues. V was clipped by 0 bases and J by 11 bases, with 8 bases between them. The CDR3 sequence: CASSLDHEAFF. CDR3 nucleotides: TGCGCCAGCAGCTTGGATCATGAGGCTTTCTTT.